This T cell receptor (beta chain) is from a study of T cells expressing NK-cell markers. The CDR3 covers 14 residues. Germline V gene lookup returns CDR1 KGHSH and CDR2 LQKENI. In generating TCR beta cDNA, 5'RACE template switching with UMIs was used. From its re-call of the 5' RACE reads, TCRdb lists each CDR3 protein once, without DNA. This sample's clone table lists approximately 440,000 distinct CDR3 sequences. The J gene is TRBJ2-2, the V gene TRBV18. This clonotype originated in a woman in her fifties or sixties in good health. The sample consisted of blood T cells: a sorted CD56 or NKG2C T cell subset, CD4+ or CD8+ T cells, or bulk PBMC T cells (not recorded which). The CDR3 region is CASSPLDTAGELFF.